Listed below are T cell receptor beta chains from one sample, sequenced in a study of T cells in Graves' hyperthyroidism and ophthalmopathy. TCRdb used MiXCR to reprocess the multiplex PCR reads, holding one entry per CDR3 protein. The sample contains approximately 610,000 distinct CDR3 sequences, over 15% of which appear only once. What was sequenced was blood. All receptors derive from a woman between 18 and 29 years old with Graves' hyperthyroidism. Both conserved end residues are part of each CDR3. Each record gives: V gene, J gene, D gene, clone size, CDR3 protein, CDR3 DNA. A D gene is named only where the DNA matches it firmly. Expanded clones are given a class, and other clones once, few, many or no size at all.

>TRBV11-3|TRBJ1-4|-|-
CASSSGGEPNEKLFF
TGTGCCAGCAGTTCGGGGGGGGAGCCTAATGAAAAACTGTTTTTT
>TRBV12-3/TRBV12-4|TRBJ2-1|-|many
CASSLGPWAYNEQFF
TGTGCCAGCAGTTTAGGTCCCTGGGCCTACAATGAGCAGTTCTTC
>TRBV7-9|TRBJ1-5|-|-
CASSFQGLNQPQHF
TGTGCCAGCAGCTTTCAAGGGCTCAATCAGCCCCAGCATTTT
>TRBV11-2|TRBJ2-2|TRBD1|-
CASSNRDRGNTEELFF
TGTGCCAGCAGCAACCGGGACAGGGGGAATACCGAGGAGCTGTTTTTT
>TRBV30|TRBJ1-2|-|many
CAWSYLDRGYTF
TGTGCCTGGAGTTACCTCGACAGGGGCTACACCTTC
>TRBV2|TRBJ2-1|TRBD2|many
CASSGVDGGAGEQFF
TGTGCCAGCAGTGGCGTAGACGGGGGGGCTGGTGAGCAGTTCTTC
>TRBV7-9|TRBJ1-6|-|many
CASREGPNSPLHF
TGTGCCAGCAGGGAGGGGCCCAATTCACCCCTCCACTTT
>TRBV7-9|TRBJ2-7|TRBD2|many
CASSLRETGEQYF
TGTGCCAGCAGCTTGCGGGAGACGGGCGAGCAGTACTTC
>TRBV7-3|TRBJ2-1|TRBD2|-
CASSSTSGGLSSYNEQFF
TGTGCCAGCAGTTCAACTAGCGGGGGGCTGAGCTCCTACAATGAGCAGTTCTTC
>TRBV20-1|TRBJ2-7|-|many
CSAALTGAAYEQYF
TGCAGTGCTGCCCTAACGGGAGCCGCCTACGAGCAGTACTTC
>TRBV5-1|TRBJ2-1|-|-
CASSLLGIVWHGEQFF
TGCGCCAGCAGCTTGCTTGGAATCGTGTGGCACGGTGAGCAGTTCTTC
>TRBV20-1|TRBJ2-6|-|-
CSASGQGWGGAGANVLTF
TGCAGTGCTAGTGGACAGGGTTGGGGGGGGGCTGGGGCCAACGTCCTGACTTTC
>TRBV13|TRBJ2-7|-|-
CASSSWTSRDEQYF
TGTGCCAGCAGCTCCTGGACCTCAAGGGACGAGCAGTACTTC
>TRBV7-6|TRBJ1-4|-|many
CASSSPNNEKLFF
TGTGCCAGCAGCTCCCCTAACAATGAAAAACTGTTTTTT
>TRBV6-1|TRBJ1-4|TRBD1|few
CASRRGQGPNEKLFF
TGTGCCAGCAGACGGGGACAGGGCCCTAATGAAAAACTGTTTTTT
>TRBV28|TRBJ2-1|TRBD2|-
CASSPGWAGVNEQFF
TGTGCCAGCAGCCCCGGCTGGGCGGGAGTCAATGAGCAGTTCTTC
>TRBV4-2|TRBJ2-6|-|few
CASSQVHISGANVLTF
TGTGCCAGCAGCCAAGTACACATCTCTGGGGCCAACGTCCTGACTTTC
>TRBV30|TRBJ2-7|TRBD1|few
CAWSGAGQGISHYEQYF
TGTGCCTGGAGTGGGGCGGGACAGGGGATCTCACACTACGAGCAGTACTTC
>TRBV24-1|TRBJ2-2|TRBD1|few
CASSGTANTGELFF
TGTGCCAGCTCCGGGACAGCAAACACCGGGGAGCTGTTTTTT
>TRBV6-1|TRBJ1-6|TRBD1|many
CASSTGVRNSPLHF
TGTGCCAGCAGTACAGGGGTTAGGAATTCACCCCTCCACTTT
>TRBV7-3|TRBJ1-1|-|few
CASSLMRNTEAFF
TGTGCCAGCAGCTTAATGAGGAACACTGAAGCTTTCTTT
>TRBV28|TRBJ2-3|TRBD2|many
CASSLSSSGGDTQYF
TGTGCCAGCAGTTTATCCTCTAGCGGGGGAGATACGCAGTATTTT
>TRBV27|TRBJ2-3|TRBD1|few
CASSFQGAQDTQYF
TGTGCCAGCAGTTTCCAGGGGGCGCAAGATACGCAGTATTTT
>TRBV20-1|TRBJ2-3|TRBD2|many
CSAAGTSGSTDTQYF
TGCAGTGCAGCAGGGACTAGCGGGAGCACAGATACGCAGTATTTT
>TRBV6-1|TRBJ1-6|-|many
CASSEVVPSPLHF
TGTGCCAGCAGTGAAGTAGTCCCTTCACCCCTCCACTTT
>TRBV20-1|TRBJ2-7|-|-
CSAQPPPPRSYEQYF
TGCAGTGCTCAGCCCCCCCCTCCAAGATCCTACGAGCAGTACTTC
>TRBV5-1|TRBJ2-3|TRBD2|many
CASSLVGSGDGTDTQYF
TGCGCCAGCAGCTTGGTCGGTAGCGGGGATGGCACAGATACGCAGTATTTT
>TRBV19|TRBJ2-1|-|-
CASGPGTSSYNEQFF
TGTGCCAGTGGGCCAGGAACCAGCTCCTACAATGAGCAGTTCTTC
>TRBV10-2|TRBJ2-2|TRBD2|-
CASSSTSGGANTGELFF
TGCGCCAGCAGTTCGACTAGCGGGGGGGCGAACACCGGGGAGCTGTTTTTT
>TRBV5-1|TRBJ2-2|-|-
CASSGDSGVAGELFF
TGCGCCAGCAGTGGGGACAGCGGGGTCGCCGGGGAGCTGTTTTTT
>TRBV30|TRBJ2-3|-|many
CALAVGGTDTQYF
TGTGCCTTGGCTGTCGGAGGCACAGATACGCAGTATTTT
>TRBV3-1|TRBJ2-5|TRBD2|many
CASSQEFSGGSQETQYF
TGTGCCAGCAGCCAAGAGTTTAGCGGGGGAAGCCAAGAGACCCAGTACTTC
>TRBV2|TRBJ1-1|-|many
CASRDGVRTEAFF
TGTGCCAGCAGAGACGGGGTGAGGACTGAAGCTTTCTTT
>TRBV25-1|TRBJ1-1|-|-
CASSEQGQGNTEAFF
TGTGCCAGCAGTGAACAGGGGCAGGGTAACACTGAAGCTTTCTTT
>TRBV11-2|TRBJ1-1|-|-
CASSLRGKTEAFF
TGTGCCAGCAGCTTACGGGGAAAAACTGAAGCTTTCTTT
>TRBV10-2|TRBJ2-7|-|-
CASSVLGRREQYF
TGCGCCAGCAGCGTCCTAGGGCGGAGAGAGCAGTACTTC
>TRBV10-1|TRBJ1-2|-|few
CASSEGINYGYTF
TGCGCCAGCAGTGAGGGCATTAACTATGGCTACACCTTC
>TRBV29-1|TRBJ2-3|-|-
CSVEDGVYTDTQYF
TGCAGCGTTGAAGATGGAGTTTACACAGATACGCAGTATTTT
>TRBV2|TRBJ2-5|TRBD2|-
CASSVTSGQETQYF
TGTGCCAGCAGTGTGACTAGCGGCCAAGAGACCCAGTACTTC
>TRBV19|TRBJ2-1|-|-
CASSNRVHEQFF
TGTGCCAGTAGTAACAGGGTCCATGAGCAGTTCTTC
>TRBV29-1|TRBJ1-1|-|many
CSVRPDTEAFF
TGCAGCGTTCGACCCGACACTGAAGCTTTCTTT
>TRBV6-6|TRBJ2-1|-|many
CASSYSGGGEQFF
TGTGCCAGCAGTTACTCAGGCGGCGGTGAGCAGTTCTTC
>TRBV5-1|TRBJ1-4|-|-
CASSLVPRGRGEKLFF
TGCGCCAGCAGCTTGGTGCCCCGGGGGCGAGGCGAAAAACTGTTTTTT
>TRBV29-1|TRBJ1-1|-|few
CSVETGTNTEAFF
TGCAGCGTTGAAACCGGGACGAACACTGAAGCTTTCTTT
>TRBV7-3|TRBJ2-7|-|few
CASSLYKGSYEQYF
TGTGCCAGCAGCTTATATAAGGGTTCCTACGAGCAGTACTTC
>TRBV7-3|TRBJ1-5|TRBD1|few
CASSLLYRGGQPQHF
TGTGCCAGCAGCTTATTATACAGGGGAGGTCAGCCCCAGCATTTT
>TRBV7-9|TRBJ1-4|-|-
CASSGAGATNEKLFF
TGTGCCAGCAGCGGGGCAGGGGCAACTAATGAAAAACTGTTTTTT
>TRBV20-1|TRBJ2-1|TRBD2|many
CSARDYKRETNEQFF
TGCAGTGCTAGAGATTATAAGCGGGAGACCAATGAGCAGTTCTTC
>TRBV5-1|TRBJ1-2|-|-
CASSLPDPNYGYTF
TGCGCCAGCAGCTTACCGGACCCTAACTATGGCTACACCTTC
>TRBV5-1|TRBJ1-4|-|many
CASSLGGQRLNEKLFF
TGCGCCAGCAGCCTGGGTGGACAGCGATTAAATGAAAAACTGTTTTTT
>TRBV11-3|TRBJ2-2|-|many
CASSFGTGELFF
TGTGCCAGCAGCTTCGGTACCGGGGAGCTGTTTTTT
>TRBV7-6|TRBJ2-6|-|-
CASSIYYGFSGANVLTF
TGTGCCAGCAGCATTTATTACGGGTTCTCTGGGGCCAACGTCCTGACTTTC
>TRBV9|TRBJ2-1|-|few
CASSVGLASLSYNEQFF
TGTGCCAGCAGCGTAGGCCTAGCTTCATTATCCTACAATGAGCAGTTCTTC
>TRBV6-4|TRBJ1-1|TRBD1|many
CASSELPGQGTEAFF
TGTGCCAGCAGTGAACTACCGGGACAGGGAACTGAAGCTTTCTTT
>TRBV29-1|TRBJ2-7|TRBD2|-
CSVTGRSGSSYEQYF
TGCAGCGTTACAGGTCGCAGCGGGAGTTCCTACGAGCAGTACTTC
>TRBV20-1|TRBJ2-7|-|-
CSVVGDATSYEQYF
TGCAGTGTTGTAGGGGACGCCACATCCTACGAGCAGTACTTC
>TRBV5-1|TRBJ2-1|-|-
CASSFPQSYNEQFF
TGCGCCAGCAGCTTCCCCCAATCCTACAATGAGCAGTTCTTC
>TRBV27|TRBJ1-1|TRBD1|-
CASKTGVRNTEAFF
TGTGCCAGCAAGACAGGGGTGCGGAACACTGAAGCTTTCTTT
>TRBV20-1|TRBJ2-3|-|many
CSASRQASTDTQYF
TGCAGTGCTAGTCGGCAAGCGAGCACAGATACGCAGTATTTT